This is a list of T cell receptor beta chains from one sample in a study of blood T cell repertoires in COVID-19. Only in-frame clones appear in the TCRdb table, and some are missing; sequencing was by immunoSEQ multiplex PCR. The table shows about 140,000 clones, with under 90% occurring only once. Sample: peripheral blood. The receptors come from a woman of 80 years or more in a cohort sampled during active or convalescent COVID-19. CDR3s include the opening cysteine and the closing phenylalanine or tryptophan. Fields, in order: D gene, J gene, V gene, clone size, CDR3 protein, CDR3 DNA. The D gene is left open where the match is weak. Expanded clones are given a class, and other clones once, few, many or no size at all.

d_call: TRBD1
j_call: TRBJ2-5
v_call: TRBV15
clone_size: -
cdr3_aa: CATSRDRGETQYF
cdr3_nt: TGTGCCACCAGCAGGGACAGGGGAGAGACCCAGTACTTC

d_call: TRBD1
j_call: TRBJ1-5
v_call: TRBV3-1/TRBV3-2
clone_size: -
cdr3_aa: CASSQAGGSQPQHF
cdr3_nt: TGTGCCAGCAGCCAAGCAGGGGGTAGTCAGCCCCAGCATTTT

d_call: -
j_call: TRBJ1-1
v_call: TRBV7-9
clone_size: -
cdr3_aa: CASSLARQLNTEAFF
cdr3_nt: TGTGCCAGCAGCTTAGCGCGACAGCTGAACACTGAAGCTTTCTTT

d_call: TRBD1
j_call: TRBJ1-1
v_call: TRBV10-3
clone_size: -
cdr3_aa: CAIRGQGLSNTEAFF
cdr3_nt: TGTGCCATCAGGGGACAGGGGCTTTCCAACACTGAAGCTTTCTTT

d_call: -
j_call: TRBJ2-5
v_call: TRBV4-3
clone_size: -
cdr3_aa: CASSQETRGQTPTQLETQYF
cdr3_nt: TGCGCCAGCAGCCAAGAGACCAGGGGCCAAACCCCCACCCAATTAGAGACCCAGTACTTC

d_call: -
j_call: TRBJ2-3
v_call: TRBV5-1
clone_size: once
cdr3_aa: CASSKGVTDTQYF
cdr3_nt: TGCGCCAGCTCCAAGGGGGTCACAGATACGCAGTATTTT

d_call: TRBD1
j_call: TRBJ1-3
v_call: TRBV13
clone_size: -
cdr3_aa: CASSQIQGTNSGNTIYF
cdr3_nt: TGTGCCAGCAGCCAGATACAGGGGACGAACTCTGGAAACACCATATATTTT

d_call: TRBD1
j_call: TRBJ1-5
v_call: TRBV7-9
clone_size: -
cdr3_aa: CASSSGTGDLRSNQPQHF
cdr3_nt: TGTGCCAGCAGCTCCGGGACAGGGGATTTACGTAGCAATCAGCCCCAGCATTTT

d_call: -
j_call: TRBJ2-5
v_call: TRBV5-1
clone_size: -
cdr3_aa: CASSSLVEETQYF
cdr3_nt: TGCGCCAGCAGCTCGTTAGTCGAGGAGACCCAGTACTTC

d_call: -
j_call: TRBJ1-1
v_call: TRBV12-2
clone_size: -
cdr3_aa: CASRVGLGGNTEAFF
cdr3_nt: TGTGCAAGTCGCGTCGGACTCGGGGGGAACACTGAAGCTTTCTTT